These T cell receptor beta chains were read from a single sample in a study of CD8 T cells in Susac syndrome. TCRdb itself ran the immunoSEQ multiplex PCR reads through MiXCR, one entry per CDR3 protein. The table has about 280,000 distinct CDR3 sequences, about 88% seen once. Sequencing input: CD8+ T cells from PBMCs. The receptors here all came from a human donor with multiple sclerosis. The CDR3 runs from the conserved cysteine through the conserved F or W. The order of the fields is D gene, clone size, J gene, CDR3 length, V gene, CDR3 protein, CDR3 DNA. D genes are given only for firm matches. Clone size is not always given. Where it is, it says once, few, many or a class for expanded clones.

D: TRBD1
size: -
J: TRBJ2-7
length: 15
V: TRBV27
CDR3: CASSLTGTGRNEQYF
DNA: TGTGCCAGCAGTCTAACCGGGACAGGGAGGAACGAGCAGTACTTC

D: TRBD1
size: -
J: TRBJ2-5
length: 14
V: TRBV13
CDR3: CASSLGLTGETQYF
DNA: TGTGCCAGCAGCTTAGGCTTGACAGGGGAGACCCAGTACTTC

D: TRBD2
size: -
J: TRBJ2-1
length: 20
V: TRBV4-1
CDR3: CASSQDRTSGRLTSYNEQFF
DNA: TGCGCCAGCAGCCAAGATAGGACTAGCGGGAGACTCACTTCCTACAATGAGCAGTTCTTC

D: -
size: -
J: TRBJ2-5
length: 15
V: TRBV9
CDR3: CASSATPSVKETQYF
DNA: TGTGCCAGCAGCGCGACTCCTTCGGTGAAGGAGACCCAGTACTTC

D: -
size: -
J: TRBJ2-7
length: 14
V: TRBV5-6
CDR3: CASSLGRNTYEQYF
DNA: TGTGCCAGCAGCTTGGGCCGTAATACCTACGAGCAGTACTTC

D: -
size: -
J: TRBJ1-2
length: 14
V: TRBV9
CDR3: CASGSQKGPYGYTF
DNA: TGTGCCAGCGGTTCGCAGAAGGGACCATATGGCTACACCTTC

D: TRBD2
size: -
J: TRBJ2-2
length: 17
V: TRBV28
CDR3: CASSFSQTSGSTGELFF
DNA: TGTGCCAGCAGTTTTTCTCAGACTAGCGGGAGCACCGGGGAGCTGTTTTTT

D: TRBD2
size: -
J: TRBJ2-1
length: 14
V: TRBV7-3
CDR3: CASSLLASGNEQFF
DNA: TGTGCCAGCAGCTTATTGGCTAGCGGCAATGAGCAGTTCTTC

D: -
size: -
J: TRBJ1-1
length: 17
V: TRBV4-1
CDR3: CASSQVVAGIQNTEAFF
DNA: TGCGCCAGCAGCCAAGTAGTAGCAGGAATCCAAAACACTGAAGCTTTCTTT

D: -
size: few
J: TRBJ2-7
length: 14
V: TRBV9
CDR3: CASSMRDNTYEQYF
DNA: TGTGCCAGCAGCATGCGGGACAACACCTACGAGCAGTACTTC

D: TRBD1
size: -
J: TRBJ2-6
length: 15
V: TRBV27
CDR3: CASSKGGAGANVLTF
DNA: TGTGCCAGCAGCAAAGGGGGCGCTGGGGCCAACGTCCTGACTTTC

D: TRBD2
size: -
J: TRBJ2-3
length: 17
V: TRBV7-3
CDR3: CASSPYQSGRATDTQYF
DNA: TGTGCCAGCAGCCCCTATCAATCGGGGAGGGCCACAGATACGCAGTATTTT

D: TRBD2
size: -
J: TRBJ2-1
length: 17
V: TRBV4-1
CDR3: CASSQGLAGVSRDEQFF
DNA: TGCGCCAGCAGCCAGGGACTAGCGGGAGTGAGTAGGGATGAGCAGTTCTTC

D: -
size: -
J: TRBJ1-1
length: 14
V: TRBV4-1
CDR3: CASGRVGAGTEAFF
DNA: TGCGCCAGCGGTAGAGTGGGGGCGGGAACTGAAGCTTTCTTT

D: -
size: -
J: TRBJ2-7
length: 16
V: TRBV9
CDR3: CASSLQPSLSSHEQYF
DNA: TGTGCCAGCAGCCTCCAGCCATCCCTATCCTCTCACGAGCAGTACTTC